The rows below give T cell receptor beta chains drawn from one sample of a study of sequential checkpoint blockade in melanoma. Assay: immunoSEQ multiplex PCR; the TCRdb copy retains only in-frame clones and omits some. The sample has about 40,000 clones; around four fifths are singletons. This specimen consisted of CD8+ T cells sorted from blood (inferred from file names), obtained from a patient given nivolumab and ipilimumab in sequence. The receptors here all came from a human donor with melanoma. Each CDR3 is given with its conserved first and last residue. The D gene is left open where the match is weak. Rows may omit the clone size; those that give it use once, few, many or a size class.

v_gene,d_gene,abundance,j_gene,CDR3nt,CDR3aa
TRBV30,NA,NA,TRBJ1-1,TGTGCCTGGAGTCCCACCGGGACTGAAGCTTTCTTT,CAWSPTGTEAFF
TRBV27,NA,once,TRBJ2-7,TGTGCCAGCAGTCTTGGGGCAGCCTACGAGCAGTACTTC,CASSLGAAYEQYF
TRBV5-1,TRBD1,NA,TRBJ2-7,TGCGCCAGCAGCCTGGGACAGGGATCGGACGAGCAGTACTTC,CASSLGQGSDEQYF
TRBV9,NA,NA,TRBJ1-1,TGTGCCAGCAGCGTAACAACGACAGAAACCTTTGACACTGAAGCTTTCTTT,CASSVTTTETFDTEAFF
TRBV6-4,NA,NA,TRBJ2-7,TGTGCCAGCAGTGTATCGGACAACTCCGAGCAGTACTTC,CASSVSDNSEQYF
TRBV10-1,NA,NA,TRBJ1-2,TGCGCCAGCAGTGAGTCGACCTTGGACAGAGGCTACACCTTC,CASSESTLDRGYTF
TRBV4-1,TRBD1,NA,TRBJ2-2,TGCGCCAGCAGCCAAGGGACAGGGAACACCGGGGAGCTGTTTTTT,CASSQGTGNTGELFF
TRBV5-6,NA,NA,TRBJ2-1,TGTGCCAGCAGCTTACAGGGCTGGGATGAGCAGTTCTTC,CASSLQGWDEQFF
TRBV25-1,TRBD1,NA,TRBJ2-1,TGTGCCAGCAGTTCCTGGACAGGGGGGCAGTACAATGAGCAGTTCTTC,CASSSWTGGQYNEQFF
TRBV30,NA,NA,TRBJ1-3,TGTGCCTGGAGTGTAAAGGGGTTGGGAAACACCATATATTTT,CAWSVKGLGNTIYF
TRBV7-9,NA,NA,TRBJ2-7,TGTGCCAGCAGCTTAGTCGCAGGGCGGAACGAGCAGTACTTC,CASSLVAGRNEQYF
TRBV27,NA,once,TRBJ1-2,TGTGCCAACAGTTTATCTGCGCAGGGGCTGTACTATGGCTACACCTTC,CANSLSAQGLYYGYTF
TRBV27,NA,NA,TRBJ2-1,TGTGCCAGCAAAATTTACAGGGAAGGGGCCTTACACAATGAGCAGTTCTTC,CASKIYREGALHNEQFF
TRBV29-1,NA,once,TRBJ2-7,TGCAGCGTTGAAGATCTGCAGGGTCTTTACTACGAGCAGTACTTC,CSVEDLQGLYYEQYF
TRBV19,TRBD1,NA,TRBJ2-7,TGTGCCAGCACACCGGGACAGGGATGGGGCGAGCAGTACTTC,CASTPGQGWGEQYF
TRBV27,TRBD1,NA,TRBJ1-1,TGTGCCAGTAGTTCGGGACAGTCGAACACTGAAGCTTTCTTT,CASSSGQSNTEAFF
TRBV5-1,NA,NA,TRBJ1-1,TGCGCCAGCAGCGGAGGAGGCACCCTGAACACTGAAGCTTTCTTT,CASSGGGTLNTEAFF
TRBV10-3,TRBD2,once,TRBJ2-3,TGTGCCATCAGTGAGGGTAGCGGGGGGGAGACAGATACGCAGTATTTT,CAISEGSGGETDTQYF
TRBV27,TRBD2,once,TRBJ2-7,TGTGCCAGCAGTCCTCTAGCGGGAGGGCCAATCGAGCAGTACTTC,CASSPLAGGPIEQYF
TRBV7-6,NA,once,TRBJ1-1,TGTGCCAGCAGCTCAACCGAGGGCACTGAAGCTTTCTTT,CASSSTEGTEAFF
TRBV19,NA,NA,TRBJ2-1,TGTGCCAGTAGTCCGTCGGTGAGCTCCTACAATGAGCAGTTCTTC,CASSPSVSSYNEQFF
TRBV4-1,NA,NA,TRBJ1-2,TGCGCCAGCAGCCAAGATCGCGCCTACACGGGGTATGGCTACACCTTC,CASSQDRAYTGYGYTF
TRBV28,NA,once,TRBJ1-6,TGTGCCGGTCTACAGGGTCCCCTCCACTTT,CAGLQGPLHF
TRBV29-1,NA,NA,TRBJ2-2,TGCAGCGTTGAACCACGCGCCGGAGGTCACGGGGAGCTGTTTTTT,CSVEPRAGGHGELFF
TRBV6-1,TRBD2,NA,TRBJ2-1,TGTGCCAGCAGTGAAGTAGCTAGCGGGGGGAGTGAGCAGTTCTTC,CASSEVASGGSEQFF
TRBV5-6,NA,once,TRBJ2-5,TGTGCCAGCAGCTTATACCAGCGGAACCAAGAGACCCAGTACTTC,CASSLYQRNQETQYF
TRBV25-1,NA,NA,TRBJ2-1,TGTGCCAGCAGTGACCTAGCGAGTGAGCAGTTCTTC,CASSDLASEQFF
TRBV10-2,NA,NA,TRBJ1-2,TGCGCCAGCAGTGAGTGGGGGGGCGCAAACTATGGCTACACCTTC,CASSEWGGANYGYTF
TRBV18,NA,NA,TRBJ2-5,TGTGCCAGCTCACCACGACCCAACGGAGGGACCCAGTACTTC,CASSPRPNGGTQYF
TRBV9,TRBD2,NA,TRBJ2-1,TGTGCCAGCAGTGGGAGCGGGGGGGCCTCCTACAATGAGCAGTTCTTC,CASSGSGGASYNEQFF
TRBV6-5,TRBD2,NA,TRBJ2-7,TGTGCCAGCTCCACCCGGGGGGGCTACGAGCAGTACTTC,CASSTRGGYEQYF
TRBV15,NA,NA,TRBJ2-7,TGTGCCACCATAGGGGTTAGGGGCGAGCAGTACTTC,CATIGVRGEQYF
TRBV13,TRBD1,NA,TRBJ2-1,TGTGCCAGCAACCGGGACAGGGACGAGCATGAGCAGTTCTTC,CASNRDRDEHEQFF
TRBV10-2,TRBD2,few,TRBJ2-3,TGCGCCAGCAGTCCCGGGACTAGCGGGAGCGATACGCAGTATTTT,CASSPGTSGSDTQYF
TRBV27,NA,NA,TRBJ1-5,TGTGCCAGCAGTTTGGACTCGTTTAGCAATCAGCCCCAGCATTTT,CASSLDSFSNQPQHF
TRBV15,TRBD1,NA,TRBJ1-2,TGTGCCACCAGCAAGCCGGGACAGGCTAACTATGGCTACACCTTC,CATSKPGQANYGYTF
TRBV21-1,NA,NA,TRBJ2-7,TGTGCCAGCAGCTATTTTGCTAGCGGGGGTTTCTACGAGCAGTACTTC,CASSYFASGGFYEQYF
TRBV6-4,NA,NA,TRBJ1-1,TGTGCCAGCAGTGAATGGGCCGGGAACACTGAAGCTTTCTTT,CASSEWAGNTEAFF
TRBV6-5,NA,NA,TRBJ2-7,TGTGCCAGCAGCCACTACGGGGGCGAGCAGTACTTC,CASSHYGGEQYF
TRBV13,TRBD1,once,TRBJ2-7,TGTGCCAGCAGCTTAGGACAGGGGGTCTCCTACGAGCAGTACTTC,CASSLGQGVSYEQYF
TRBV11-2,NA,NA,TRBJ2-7,TGTGCCAGCAGCTTCGGGACTCCCTACGAGCAGTACTTC,CASSFGTPYEQYF
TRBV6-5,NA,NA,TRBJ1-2,TGTGCCTGCAGGGGCCCTCTTGGCTACACCTTC,CACRGPLGYTF
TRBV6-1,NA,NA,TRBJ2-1,TGTGCCACGGGATTGGGCCTGAGCTCCTACAATGAGCAGTTCTTC,CATGLGLSSYNEQFF
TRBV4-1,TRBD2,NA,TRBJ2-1,TGCGCCAGCAGCCAAGATCCGAGCGGGGTCACCTACAATGAGCAGTTCTTC,CASSQDPSGVTYNEQFF
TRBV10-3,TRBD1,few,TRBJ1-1,TGTGCCATCAGCCTGGGACAGGGGGCCACTGAAGCTTTCTTT,CAISLGQGATEAFF
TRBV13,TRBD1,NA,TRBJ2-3,TGTGCCAGCAGCGGCGGTCCGGGACAGGGGAGCGGCACAGATACGCAGTATTTT,CASSGGPGQGSGTDTQYF
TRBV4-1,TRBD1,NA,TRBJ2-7,TGCGCCAGCAGCCAAGAGGCCAGGGGGTCCTACGAGCAGTACTTC,CASSQEARGSYEQYF
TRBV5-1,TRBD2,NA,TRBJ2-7,TGCGCCAGCAGCTTGGCGGCGGGAGGGCTCTCTGACGAGCAGTACTTC,CASSLAAGGLSDEQYF
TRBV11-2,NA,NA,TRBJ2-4,TGTGCCAGCAGCTTTGGCAATCTAGCCAAAAACATTCAGTACTTC,CASSFGNLAKNIQYF
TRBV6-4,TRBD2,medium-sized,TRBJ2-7,TGTGCCAGCAGTTCCCTAGCGGGGGGCTCCTACGAGCAGTACTTC,CASSSLAGGSYEQYF
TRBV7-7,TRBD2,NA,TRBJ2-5,TGTGCTAGCAGCGTATCGGGGGGGGCCGGAGAGACCCAGTACTTC,CASSVSGGAGETQYF
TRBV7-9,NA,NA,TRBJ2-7,TGTGCCAGCAGCTTAGCGGGAACAGGGCTCGAGCAGTACTTC,CASSLAGTGLEQYF
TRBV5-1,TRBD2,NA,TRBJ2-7,TGCGCCAGCAGCTTGGAAGGACTAGCGGGCTCCTACGAGCAGTACTTC,CASSLEGLAGSYEQYF